The 21 T cell receptor beta chains below come from one sample, sequenced in a study of cytomegalovirus exposure and HLA in healthy donors. Vbeta (60) and Jbeta (13) primers were used in the PCR. Assay used: immunoSEQ multiplex PCR; TCRdb lists only in-frame clones, some missing. The table has about 180,000 clones, almost 80% seen once. The sequenced material came from PBMCs. These receptors originate from a man in his forties in good health and CMV-seropositive.

This rearrangement joins TRBV30 to TRBJ1-5, with D tentatively TRBD1 (5 bases). The CDR3 is 13 residues long. CDR1 GTSNPN and CDR2 SVGIG come from the germline V gene (reference sequence). The germline V and J ends were trimmed by 0 bases and 7 bases, with 10 bases remaining between them. CDR3 loop: CAWSVRTHQPQHF. CDR3 coding DNA: TGTGCCTGGAGTGTACGGACACACCAGCCCCAGCATTTT. The whole variable domain, remainder taken from reference TRBV30 and TRBJ1-5, is SQTIHQWPATLVQPVGSPLSLECTVEGTSNPNLYWYRQAAGRGLQLLFYSVGIGQISSEVPQNLSASRPQDRQFILSSKKLLLSDSGFYLCAWSVRTHQPQHFGDGTRLSIL.

The V gene is TRBV2, the J gene TRBJ2-6, with D possibly matching TRBD1 (6 bases). With 5 bases removed from V and 4 bases from J, the gap between germline ends came to 12 bases. CDR1 SNHLY and CDR2 FYNNEI come from the germline V gene. CDR3 length equals 15 residues. The DNA for the CDR3 is TGTGCCAGCAGTTCCAGGGGCTCGGGGGCCAACGTCCTGACTTTC. The encoded protein is CASSSRGSGANVLTF.

This clone was detected only a few times. This chain links TRBV2 with TRBJ2-1; 7 bases are a match to TRBD1. From germline, CDR1 is SNHLY and CDR2 FYNNEI. This CDR3 contains 15 residues. V shed 5 bases, J shed 2 bases, and the junction held 6 bases outside the gene matches. The CDR3 region is CASSPGTAAYNEQFF. The CDR3 bases are TGTGCCAGCAGTCCCGGGACAGCAGCCTACAATGAGCAGTTCTTC.

This clone occurred a few times. V is TRBV7-2 and J is TRBJ2-5; 9 bases are a match to TRBD2. The CDR3 contains 18 residues. CDR1 and CDR2 (germline): SGHTA, FQGNSA. The junction had 13 bases not matched to a gene; V was cut back by 0 bases and J by 5 bases. The CDR3 sequence is CASSLAEGSGSFGETQYF. CDR3 in DNA: TGTGCCAGCAGCTTAGCCGAAGGTAGCGGGAGTTTCGGGGAGACCCAGTACTTC.

V is TRBV6-1 and J is TRBJ1-2; D not certain. The CDR3 totals 13 residues. V lost 3 bases and J lost 5, with 10 bases in between. CDR1 and CDR2 (germline): MNHNS, SASEGT. CDR3 residues: CASSEIDRYGYTF. The CDR3 DNA sequence: TGTGCCAGCAGTGAGATAGATCGGTATGGCTACACCTTC.

The chain couples TRBV30 to TRBJ2-3; no reliable D call. This CDR3 spans 11 amino acids. Germline values: CDR1 GTSNPN, CDR2 SVGIG (reference sequence). Trimming took off 0 bases at V and 6 bases at J, with 4 bases between the two ends. The chain's CDR3 is CAWSVRDTQYF. The CDR3 coding sequence is TGTGCCTGGAGTGTACGGGATACGCAGTATTTT.

This clone was counted between two and nine times. The V and J genes are TRBV7-9 and TRBJ1-2; 8 nucleotides align to TRBD1. Per germline, CDR1 SEHNR and CDR2 FQNEAQ (reference sequence). The V segment lost 8 bases and the J segment 5 bases; nucleotides outside the gene matches: 4. The CDR3 runs to 12 residues. The CDR3, as DNA: TGTGCCAGCCAGGACAGGGTTTATGGCTACACCTTC. Its protein is CASQDRVYGYTF.

For this clone: Other nucleotide sequences from this sample produce the same CDR3. V usage is TRBV5-4 and J usage is TRBJ2-5; no clear D gene. The CDR3 is 11 residues long. Germline V gene data show CDR1 as SGHNT and CDR2 as YYREEE (reference sequence). With 4 bases removed from V and 1 base from J, the gap between germline ends came to 2 bases. CDR3 sequence reads: CASSLQETQYF. The CDR3 DNA reads as TGTGCCAGCAGCCTCCAAGAGACCCAGTACTTC.

The chain couples TRBV2 to TRBJ2-2; TRBD2 is a possible D gene (6 bases). CDR1 and CDR2 from the germline V gene are SNHLY and FYNNEI. The V gene lost 6 bases and the J gene lost 4 bases, with 9 bases spanning the gap. The CDR3 totals 13 residues. The CDR3 coding sequence is TGTGCCAGCAGAGCGACTAGCACCGGGGAGCTGTTTTTT. Translation: CASRATSTGELFF.

This sequence joins TRBV25-1 and TRBJ2-7; the match to TRBD1 covers 8 bases. Germline CDR1 is MGHDK and CDR2 is SYGVNS. The J segment lost 0 bases and the V segment lost 5 bases, leaving 3 bases of the junction unmatched. The CDR3 length is 14 residues. As DNA, the CDR3 is TGTGCCAGCAGTCGGACAGGGAGCTCCTACGAGCAGTACTTC. Amino acids: CASSRTGSSYEQYF.

The CDR3: CASRPGQQNTGELFF. The CDR3 coding sequence is TGCGCCAGCCGCCCGGGACAGCAAAACACCGGGGAGCTGTTTTTT. J is TRBJ2-2 and V is TRBV5-1, with TRBD1 matching over 7 bases. This CDR3 contains 15 residues. With V trimmed by 7 bases and J by 2 bases, 8 bases remained unmatched. Germline V gives CDR1 SGHRS, CDR2 YFSETQ.

With regard to this clone: Distinct nucleotide sequences in the sample also encode this CDR3. The chain links TRBV29-1 to TRBJ1-3; 7 nucleotides align to TRBD1. Germline values: CDR1 SQVTM, CDR2 ANQGSEA. The V segment lost 7 bases and the J segment 2 bases; nucleotides outside the gene matches: 5. The CDR3 is made up of 13 amino acids. This CDR3 is CSGETGAGNTIYF. In nucleotides, the CDR3 is TGCAGCGGCGAAACAGGGGCTGGAAACACCATATATTTT.

The chain has TRBV5-1 and TRBJ2-5; D is ambiguous. The CDR3 runs to 13 residues. The ends were cut back, 2 bases at V and 1 base at J, with 6 bases in the middle. CDR1 SGHRS and CDR2 YFSETQ come from the germline V gene. CDR3 sequence (DNA): TGCGCCAGCAGCTTTGACATCCAAGAGACCCAGTACTTC. Translated: CASSFDIQETQYF.

This sequence joins TRBV21-1 and TRBJ2-7; TRBD2, as called in the table, went unchecked against the DNA. TRBV21-1 is listed as a pseudogene. This CDR3 is built from 16 residues. The CDR3 bases are TGTGCCAGCAGCAGGGACTGTAGCGGGAGGGCCCACGAGCAGTACTTC. Translation: CASSRDCSGRAHEQYF.

V usage is TRBV18 and J usage is TRBJ2-6, with TRBD1 matching 10 bases. Germline V gene lookup returns CDR1 KGHSH and CDR2 LQKENI. The V segment lost 4 bases and the J segment 0 bases; nucleotides outside the gene matches: 6. The CDR3 consists of 18 residues. CDR3 nucleotides: TGTGCCAGCTCACGGCGACAGGGGGCTCTCTCTGGGGCCAACGTCCTGACTTTC. This codes for CASSRRQGALSGANVLTF.

The gene calls are TRBV2 and TRBJ1-3; maybe TRBD1 (6 bases). Trimming left V 3 bases short and J 6 bases short, with 9 bases between. Germline V lookup: CDR1 SNHLY, CDR2 FYNNEI. The CDR3 contains 13 residues. CDR3 in amino acids: CASSEGALNTIYF. The CDR3 nucleotides are TGTGCCAGCAGTGAGGGGGCATTAAACACCATATATTTT.

This clone has a single count. CDR3 in amino acids: CASSTSWAGTSNQPQHF. CDR3 DNA sequence: TGTGCCAGCAGCACATCTTGGGCGGGGACTAGCAATCAGCCCCAGCATTTT. The V gene is TRBV5-8, the J gene TRBJ1-5; TRBD1 is a possible D gene (5 bases). This CDR3 spans 17 amino acids. Per germline, CDR1 SGHTS and CDR2 YDEGEE. Trimming took off 4 bases at V and 0 bases at J, with 17 bases between the two ends.

This clone turned up a few times. The chain uses TRBV2 and TRBJ1-2; D gene uncertain. Trimming pared 4 bases from V and 9 bases from J, leaving 12 bases between. Germline V gives CDR1 SNHLY, CDR2 FYNNEI. There are 12 residues in the CDR3. The CDR3 nucleotides read TGTGCCAGCAGTGGAAGGGAGGAAAGCTACACCTTC. It is translated as CASSGREESYTF.

The chain recombines TRBV6-1 with TRBJ1-1, with 9 bases aligning to TRBD1. CDR1 is MNHNS and CDR2 is SASEGT in the germline V gene. Trimming removed 6 bases from V and 2 bases from J; junction bases left unmatched: 4. CDR3 length: 14 residues. In DNA, the CDR3 is TGTGCCAGCAGCGAGGGACAGGGCAACACTGAAGCTTTCTTT. Translated: CASSEGQGNTEAFF.

CDR3 amino acids: CASSSDRRDRGLGGAYTQYF. CDR3 coding DNA: TGTGCCAGCAGCTCTGACCGTCGGGACAGGGGGCTTGGGGGAGCGTATACGCAGTATTTT. The gene calls are TRBV11-3 and TRBJ2-3, with 12 bases matching TRBD1. Germline values: CDR1 SGHNT, CDR2 YENEEA. The CDR3 sequence is 20 residues long. V was clipped by 4 bases and J by 7 bases; unmatched bases: 21. Drawing the rest from reference TRBV11-3 and TRBJ2-3, the complete variable domain is EAGVVQSPRYKIIEKKQPVAFWCNPISGHNTLYWYLQNLGQGPELLIRYENEEAVDDSQLPKDRFSAERLKGVDSTLKIQPAELGDSAVYLCASSSDRRDRGLGGAYTQYFGPGTRLTVL.

The V call is TRBV27, the J call TRBJ2-2; a possible D gene is TRBD1 (5 bases). This CDR3 spans 15 amino acids. Germline CDR1 and CDR2: MNHEY and SMNVEV (reference sequence). Trimming pared 1 base from V and 6 bases from J, leaving 12 bases between. In DNA, the CDR3 is TGTGCCAGCAGTTTATTAGCAGGGCTGGCCGGGGAGCTGTTTTTT. Protein product: CASSLLAGLAGELFF.